The 17 T cell receptor beta chains presented below share a single source sample, sequenced in a study of cytomegalovirus exposure and HLA in healthy donors. A multiplex PCR was run with 60 Vbeta primers and 13 Jbeta primers. The data were produced by immunoSEQ multiplex PCR, yet TCRdb's version contains in-frame clones alone and is incomplete. Among over 70,000 clones, 80% were seen once, and the ten largest hold under 2.5%. Sample: PBMCs. The receptor source for this set is a man aged 18-30 years in good health and CMV-seronegative.

This clone is termed medium-sized. The chain has TRBV6-4 and TRBJ2-1; TRBD2 matches at 13 bases. CDR1 is MRHNA, CDR2 SNTAGT, per germline. Trimming cost V 4 bases and J 6 bases; bases outside gene matches: 0. This CDR3 has 14 residues. CDR3 DNA: TGTGCCAGCAGTGGACTAGCGGGGGGCAATGAGCAGTTCTTC. The encoded protein is CASSGLAGGNEQFF.

V gene TRBV5-1 combines with J gene TRBJ2-7, with 9 bases lining up with TRBD2. Losses at the gene ends were 0 bases for V and 4 bases for J; bases not matched to a gene: 5. The germline gives CDR1 SGHRS, CDR2 YFSETQ. The CDR3 is 15 amino acids. CDR3 amino acids: CASSLGAAGGYEQYF. Here the CDR3 DNA reads TGCGCCAGCAGCTTGGGCGCAGCGGGGGGTTACGAGCAGTACTTC.

The chain uses TRBV4-1 and TRBJ1-5; a weak D match, TRBD1 (6 bases). Germline V gene sequence: CDR1 MGHRA, CDR2 YSYEKL. This CDR3 contains 14 residues. Trimming removed 4 bases from V and 1 base from J, with 8 bases in between. In DNA form, the CDR3 reads TGCGCCAGCAGCCGAGGACAGAGCAATCAGCCCCAGCATTTT. This sequence encodes CASSRGQSNQPQHF.

The rearrangement joins TRBV6-5 to TRBJ2-3; tentative D call: TRBD1 (6 bases). CDR1 is MNHEY and CDR2 is SVGAGI in the germline V gene. The V end lost 0 bases, the J end lost 4 bases, and 11 bases lay between the germline ends. The length of the CDR3 is 15 residues. In DNA, the CDR3 is TGTGCCAGCAGTTACTCGATTGCAGGGGCAGATACGCAGTATTTT. Translation gives CASSYSIAGADTQYF.

The rearrangement joins TRBV30 to TRBJ2-3, with a tentative D call TRBD1 (5 bases). CDR3 length: 13 amino acids. The germline V gene encodes CDR1 GTSNPN and CDR2 SVGIG (reference sequence). V was cut by 0 bases and J by 7 bases, with 11 bases left in between. As DNA, the CDR3 is TGTGCCTGGAGTGTACAGGTTGGGAATACGCAGTATTTT. It specifies CAWSVQVGNTQYF. Based on the CDR3 plus reference TRBV30 and TRBJ2-3, the full variable domain is SQTIHQWPATLVQPVGSPLSLECTVEGTSNPNLYWYRQAAGRGLQLLFYSVGIGQISSEVPQNLSASRPQDRQFILSSKKLLLSDSGFYLCAWSVQVGNTQYFGPGTRLTVL.

The chain uses TRBV6-1 and TRBJ2-7, with TRBD1 matching over 7 bases. V dropped 7 bases and J dropped 3; count of bases not matched to a gene: 9. In germline, CDR1 is MNHNS, CDR2 SASEGT. CDR3 length: 14 residues. In nucleotides, the CDR3 is TGTGCCAGCATATTCGACAGGGTCGGCTACGAGCAGTACTTC. This translates into CASIFDRVGYEQYF.

The J gene is TRBJ1-4, the V gene TRBV7-9, with TRBD1 matching 7 bases. Germline CDR1 and CDR2: SEHNR and FQNEAQ (reference sequence). The J segment lost 6 bases and the V segment lost 3 bases, leaving 16 bases of the junction unmatched. The CDR3 contains 18 residues. CDR3 sequence (DNA): TGTGCCAGCAGCTTCTCGACAGGGCTGGGGACGACTCATGAAAAACTGTTTTTT. It codes for CASSFSTGLGTTHEKLFF. Full variable domain (missing parts from reference TRBV7-9 and TRBJ1-4): DTGVSQNPRHKITKRGQNVTFRCDPISEHNRLYWYRQTLGQGPEFLTYFQNEAQLEKSRLLSDRFSAERPKGSFSTLEIQRTEQGDSAMYLCASSFSTGLGTTHEKLFFGSGTQLSVL.

This clone has a single count. The rearrangement uses TRBV7-8 and TRBJ1-4; unclear D gene. Trimming took 2 bases from V and 8 from J, leaving 15 bases between them. CDR3 size: 15 residues. Looked up from germline, CDR1 is SGHVS and CDR2 is FQNEAQ. The CDR3 sequence: CASSLRLVSPEKLFF. In DNA form, the CDR3 reads TGTGCCAGCAGCTTAAGACTCGTTTCTCCGGAAAAACTGTTTTTT.

This chain links TRBV5-6 with TRBJ2-7; possibly TRBD2 for D (6 bases). The V end lost 4 bases, the J end lost 6 bases, and 20 bases lay between the germline ends. The germline CDR1 and CDR2 sequences are SGHDT and YYEEEE. The length of the CDR3 is 15 residues. CDR3 sequence reads: CASSARTSGGIEQYF. The CDR3 nucleotides are TGTGCCAGCAGCGCCAGGACGAGTGGGGGGATCGAGCAGTACTTC. The variable domain in full, with the rest retrieved from reference TRBV5-6 and TRBJ2-7, is DAGVTQSPTHLIKTRGQQVTLRCSPKSGHDTVSWYQQALGQGPQFIFQYYEEEERQRGNFPDRFSGHQFPNYSSELNVNALLLGDSALYLCASSARTSGGIEQYFGPGTRLTVT.

The chain employs TRBV30 and TRBJ1-4, with D tentatively TRBD1 (6 bases). Trimming left V 3 bases short and J 7 bases short, with 24 bases between. This CDR3 spans 17 amino acids. CDR1 is GTSNPN, CDR2 SVGIG, per germline (reference sequence). The CDR3 here is CAWRPGHRLHWGEKLFF. In DNA, the CDR3 is TGTGCCTGGAGGCCGGGACACCGACTCCATTGGGGTGAAAAACTGTTTTTT.

The chain recombines TRBV5-1 with TRBJ2-7; TRBD1 agrees at 7 bases. Germline loops: CDR1 SGHRS, CDR2 YFSETQ. The CDR3 consists of 14 residues. Trimming cost V 4 bases and J 5 bases; bases outside gene matches: 9. The CDR3 DNA reads TGCGCCAGCAGCCCGGTCGGGACAGCCGACGAGCAGTACTTC. This codes for CASSPVGTADEQYF.

The chain couples TRBV6-5 to TRBJ1-2, with a tentative D call TRBD1 (6 bases). The CDR3 covers 15 residues. Trimming shortened V by 4 bases and J by 8 bases, and 20 bases separated the two germline ends. Germline CDR1 MNHEY, CDR2 SVGAGI. The CDR3 protein is CASSSRTVQWLGYTF. CDR3 coding DNA: TGTGCCAGCAGTTCCCGGACAGTCCAGTGGTTGGGCTACACCTTC.

The chain is built from TRBV19 and TRBJ2-5, with D possibly matching TRBD1 (5 bases). CDR1 is LNHDA, CDR2 SQIVND, per germline (reference sequence). This CDR3 region has 13 residues. Trimming left V 3 bases short and J 4 bases short, with 9 bases between. As DNA, the CDR3 is TGTGCCAGTAGTATCAGGGTCCGAGAGACCCAGTACTTC. It yields the protein CASSIRVRETQYF.

The J gene is TRBJ1-1, the V gene TRBV7-9; D unclear. Germline-derived CDR1 and CDR2 are SEHNR and FQNEAQ (reference sequence). Trimming left V 1 base short and J 1 base short, with 7 bases between. The CDR3 runs to 14 residues. CDR3 coding DNA: TGTGCCAGCAGCTTAGGGGCCGCGAACACTGAAGCTTTCTTT. It specifies CASSLGAANTEAFF.

This clone occurred a few times. V and J are TRBV6-5 and TRBJ1-2; tentative D call: TRBD1 (6 bases). The CDR3 sequence is 14 residues long. V gave up 7 bases and J gave up 10 bases, with 22 bases separating them. Germline CDR1 MNHEY, CDR2 SVGAGI. For the CDR3, the DNA is TGTGCCAGCACCTCCGACAGGTTCGTGGGTGTCTACACCTTC. Translated: CASTSDRFVGVYTF.

The chain has TRBV12-5 and TRBJ2-5, with 10 bases matching TRBD2. The J call could be wrong; TRBJ2-7 is a better fit for the DNA end. The CDR3 runs to 15 residues. Germline-derived CDR1 and CDR2 are LGHNT and FRNRAP. The CDR3 nucleotides are TGTGCTAGTGGTTTGGGCTTAGCGGGGGGCTACGAGCAGTACTTC. Protein product: CASGLGLAGGYEQYF.

The gene calls are TRBV5-6 and TRBJ2-1; 8 bases match TRBD1. The CDR3 extends over 14 amino acids. CDR1 and CDR2 (germline): SGHDT, YYEEEE. V dropped 1 base and J dropped 4; count of bases not matched to a gene: 1. CDR3 region: CASSLRQGYNEQFF. CDR3 in DNA: TGTGCCAGCAGCTTGAGACAGGGGTACAATGAGCAGTTCTTC.